The 30 T cell receptor beta chains given below trace back to one sample, sequenced in a study of T cell changes during pregnancy in multiple sclerosis. Clones were sequenced by immunoSEQ multiplex PCR, and TCRdb holds only the in-frame ones, with some missing. This sample yields some 70,000 clones, of which approximately 90% are seen a single time; around 1.6% belongs to the top ten. The sample here was peripheral blood, taken in the third trimester of pregnancy. These receptors were collected from a female donor with multiple sclerosis, enrolled in a pregnancy study.

A single count supports this clone. V gene TRBV28 combines with J gene TRBJ1-2; D not certain. The germline V gene has CDR1 MDHEN and CDR2 SYDVKM. V was trimmed by 10 bases and J by 3 bases, leaving 12 bases between them. CDR3 length: 12 residues. The CDR3: CATGAADYGYTF. The CDR3 region has the DNA TGTGCCACCGGTGCGGCGGACTATGGCTACACCTTC.

This clone was found once. The V and J genes are TRBV6-1 and TRBJ1-1; D may be TRBD1 (6 bases). Germline V gene sequence: CDR1 MNHNS, CDR2 SASEGT. Between the trimmed V and J ends, which lost 5 bases and 8 bases, there was a span of 18 bases. CDR3 size: 14 residues. CDR3 in DNA: TGTGCCAGCAGTCCCCGACAGGATCCGCTCGAAGCTTTCTTT. This gives the protein CASSPRQDPLEAFF.

This clone was picked up one time. This chain uses TRBV5-1 with TRBJ1-1, with D tentatively TRBD1 (5 bases). The CDR3 contains 16 residues. Trimming shortened V by 5 bases and J by 0 bases, and 17 bases separated the two germline ends. The V gene's germline CDR1 is SGHRS and CDR2 YFSETQ. CDR3 residues: CASRYPEDRMNTEAFF. CDR3 bases: TGCGCCAGCAGATATCCAGAAGACAGAATGAACACTGAAGCTTTCTTT.

Concerning this clone: The sample holds other DNA sequences that translate to the same CDR3. The chain is built from TRBV6-5 and TRBJ2-5; 10 nucleotides align to TRBD1. Germline CDR1 reads MNHEY; CDR2 reads SVGAGI. CDR3 size: 15 residues. The V gene end was trimmed by 5 bases and the J gene end by 2 bases; junction bases not matched to a gene: 5. The CDR3 bases are TGTGCCAGCAGTCTCGACAGGGGGCGTCAAGAGACCCAGTACTTC. Protein: CASSLDRGRQETQYF.

This rearrangement joins TRBV7-8 to TRBJ2-2, with D possibly TRBD1 on 6 matching bases. Germline lookup yields CDR1 SGHVS and CDR2 FQNEAQ. The CDR3 totals 16 residues. V lost 2 bases to trimming and J lost 9 bases, with 19 bases between them. CDR3 DNA: TGTGCCAGCAGCTTATTCGGGCAGGGGCGCATCTGGGAGCTGTTTTTT. Protein sequence: CASSLFGQGRIWELFF.

The rearrangement joins TRBV6-6 to TRBJ1-3; D is uncertain. Germline CDR1 MNHNY, CDR2 SVGAGI (reference sequence). V gave up 5 bases and J gave up 0 bases, with 11 bases separating them. The CDR3 covers 15 residues. The CDR3 protein is CASSPGLPSGNTIYF. CDR3 coding DNA: TGTGCCAGCAGTCCTGGACTCCCCTCTGGAAACACCATATATTTT.

The rearrangement links TRBV19 to TRBJ2-7, with TRBD2 matching over 8 bases. The CDR3 extends over 15 amino acids. V was clipped by 1 base and J by 3 bases; unmatched bases: 5. Germline assignment: CDR1 LNHDA and CDR2 SQIVND (reference sequence). The CDR3 region is CASSIGDSGIYEQYF. The CDR3 nucleotides are TGTGCCAGTAGTATAGGGGATAGCGGGATCTACGAGCAGTACTTC.

V and J are TRBV29-1 and TRBJ2-3; no clear D gene. Trimming removed 2 bases from V and 2 bases from J, with 11 bases in between. Germline CDR1 reads SQVTM; CDR2 reads ANQGSEA. There are 14 residues in the CDR3. The CDR3 sequence: CSVEYPVLTDTQYF. Written as DNA, the CDR3 is TGCAGCGTTGAATACCCGGTACTCACAGATACGCAGTATTTT.

The chain has TRBV5-1 and TRBJ1-3; D is uncertain. Trimming pared 3 bases from V and 2 bases from J, leaving 12 bases between. Germline CDR1 SGHRS, CDR2 YFSETQ. The CDR3 covers 15 residues. The CDR3 DNA reads TGCGCCAGCAGCTCAACATCAGTGGCTGGAAACACCATATATTTT. Amino acids: CASSSTSVAGNTIYF. Drawing the rest from reference TRBV5-1 and TRBJ1-3, the complete variable domain is KAGVTQTPRYLIKTRGQQVTLSCSPISGHRSVSWYQQTPGQGLQFLFEYFSETQRNKGNFPGRFSGRQFSNSRSEMNVSTLELGDSALYLCASSSTSVAGNTIYFGEGSWLTVV.

The V gene is TRBV7-9, the J gene TRBJ1-2; possible D gene TRBD1, 5 bases. The germline V and J ends were trimmed by 1 base and 0 bases, with 15 bases remaining between them. The CDR3 length is 17 residues. Germline V gene lookup returns CDR1 SEHNR and CDR2 FQNEAQ (reference sequence). In DNA form, the CDR3 reads TGTGCCAGCAGCTTAGTAGGTGGGGGGACCTCTAACTATGGCTACACCTTC. Its protein is CASSLVGGGTSNYGYTF.

The rearrangement uses TRBV29-1 and TRBJ2-4; D is perhaps TRBD1 (5 bases). CDR1 and CDR2 from the germline V gene are SQVTM and ANQGSEA. V shed 2 bases and J shed 11 bases, with 16 bases lying between them. The CDR3 covers 13 residues. The CDR3 region is CSVEFRFRGLQYF. CDR3 sequence (DNA): TGCAGCGTTGAATTCCGCTTTAGGGGTCTTCAGTACTTC. Full variable domain (outside the CDR3, taken from reference TRBV29-1 and TRBJ2-4): SAVISQKPSRDICQRGTSLTIQCQVDSQVTMMFWYRQQPGQSLTLIATANQGSEATYESGFVIDKFPISRPNLTFSTLTVSNMSPEDSSIYLCSVEFRFRGLQYFGAGTRLSVL.

V is TRBV10-3 and J is TRBJ2-7; TRBD2 might be the D (6 bases). The CDR3 has 16 amino acids. The germline V and J ends were trimmed by 4 bases and 0 bases, with 16 bases remaining between them. Germline V gene data show CDR1 as ENHRY and CDR2 as SYGVKD. CDR3 amino acids: CAISGRDSSSSYEQYF. The CDR3 nucleotides are TGTGCCATCAGTGGCCGGGACTCCTCGAGCTCCTACGAGCAGTACTTC.

This clone was seen more than once but under ten times. The chain uses TRBV7-8 and TRBJ2-5; TRBD2 might be the D (6 bases). Germline loops: CDR1 SGHVS, CDR2 FQNEAQ. The V end was cut by 2 bases, the J end by 5 bases, with 15 bases between. CDR3 length: 15 residues. CDR3 in amino acids: CASSLFVSGGETQYF. Written as DNA, the CDR3 is TGTGCCAGCAGCTTATTCGTCTCCGGGGGTGAGACCCAGTACTTC. Supplemented by reference TRBV7-8 and TRBJ2-5, the full variable domain reads GAGVSQSPRYKVAKRGQDVALRCDPISGHVSLFWYQQALGQGPEFLTYFQNEAQLDKSGLPSDRFFAERPEGSVSTLKIQRTQQEDSAVYLCASSLFVSGGETQYFGPGTRLLVL.

The chain is built from TRBV19 and TRBJ1-1; a weak D match, TRBD1 (6 bases). Per the germline V gene, CDR1 is LNHDA and CDR2 is SQIVND (reference sequence). This CDR3 spans 16 amino acids. V shed 6 bases and J shed 1 base, with 18 bases lying between them. This CDR3 reads CASSPQVKQGNTEAFF. CDR3 nucleotide sequence: TGTGCCAGTAGCCCCCAAGTAAAACAGGGGAACACTGAAGCTTTCTTT.

CDR3 nucleotides: TGTGCCAGCAGTGAAGCCGGGACTACATACAATGAGCAGTTCTTC. Amino acid sequence: CASSEAGTTYNEQFF. The rearrangement joins TRBV6-1 to TRBJ2-1; TRBD2 aligns across 7 bases. The trim removed 0 bases at V and 4 bases at J, leaving 3 bases unmatched. CDR1 MNHNS and CDR2 SASEGT come from the germline V gene. The CDR3 runs 15 residues.

V is TRBV5-6 and J is TRBJ2-7; no firm D call. The CDR3 loop spans 12 amino acids. Germline CDR1 and CDR2: SGHDT and YYEEEE. Trimming removed 1 base at V and 4 bases at J, with 6 bases between. CDR3 bases: TGTGCCAGCAGCTTGAGCTTTTACGAGCAGTACTTC. Amino acids: CASSLSFYEQYF. Drawing the rest from reference TRBV5-6 and TRBJ2-7, the complete variable domain is DAGVTQSPTHLIKTRGQQVTLRCSPKSGHDTVSWYQQALGQGPQFIFQYYEEEERQRGNFPDRFSGHQFPNYSSELNVNALLLGDSALYLCASSLSFYEQYFGPGTRLTVT.

This CDR3 reads CASGFGGRAHEQYF. For the CDR3, the DNA is TGTGCTAGTGGTTTCGGCGGGAGGGCTCACGAGCAGTACTTC. J is TRBJ2-7 and V is TRBV12-5; 9 nucleotides agree with TRBD2. Germline-derived CDR1 and CDR2 are LGHNT and FRNRAP. Losses at the gene ends were 3 bases for V and 5 bases for J; bases not matched to a gene: 5. The length of the CDR3 is 14 residues. Drawing the rest from reference TRBV12-5 and TRBJ2-7, the complete variable domain is DARVTQTPRHKVTEMGQEVTMRCQPILGHNTVFWYRQTMMQGLELLAYFRNRAPLDDSGMPKDRFSAEMPDATLATLKIQPSEPRDSAVYFCASGFGGRAHEQYFGPGTRLTVT.

The V call is TRBV14, the J call TRBJ2-1; 7 bases are a match to TRBD2. Trimming at V came to 2 bases and at J to 9 bases, leaving 13 bases not matched to a gene. This CDR3 region has 16 residues. Per germline, CDR1 SGHDN and CDR2 FVKESK. CDR3 sequence reads: CASSQIPWEGLGEQFF. The CDR3 DNA reads TGTGCCAGCAGCCAAATTCCGTGGGAGGGCCTTGGTGAGCAGTTCTTC.

V usage is TRBV5-1 and J usage is TRBJ2-1; 11 bases match TRBD1. The CDR3 has 16 residues. V was pared by 4 bases and J by 5 bases, with 8 bases of the junction left unmatched. The germline gives CDR1 SGHRS, CDR2 YFSETQ. The CDR3 DNA reads TGCGCCAGCAGCGATTTTGGACAGGGGGCGGACAATGAGCAGTTCTTC. This gives the protein CASSDFGQGADNEQFF.

The chain employs TRBV27 and TRBJ1-2, with TRBD1 matching 8 bases. There are 16 residues in the CDR3. The germline CDR1 and CDR2 sequences are MNHEY and SMNVEV (reference sequence). The ends lost 4 bases at V and 5 bases at J; junction bases unmatched: 12. CDR3 amino acids: CASSSRDRTVVYGYTF. The CDR3 DNA sequence: TGTGCCAGCAGTTCCCGGGACAGGACAGTCGTTTATGGCTACACCTTC.

This chain joins TRBV27 and TRBJ1-6; 8 nucleotides line up with TRBD1. Trimming cost V 8 bases and J 10 bases; bases outside gene matches: 7. Germline loops: CDR1 MNHEY, CDR2 SMNVEV (reference sequence). The CDR3 consists of 13 residues. Written as DNA, the CDR3 is TGTGCCAGCTGGACAGGGTTATGGTCACCCCTCCACTTT. Translating it yields CASWTGLWSPLHF.

The gene calls are TRBV5-1 and TRBJ2-3, with 11 bases lining up with TRBD2. Germline CDR1 and CDR2: SGHRS and YFSETQ. The V gene end was trimmed by 3 bases and the J gene end by 0 bases; junction bases not matched to a gene: 3. The CDR3 runs 16 residues. The CDR3 coding sequence is TGCGCCAGCAGCTCCCGGACTAGCGGGAGCACAGATACGCAGTATTTT. As protein: CASSSRTSGSTDTQYF.

The chain couples TRBV4-3 to TRBJ1-1, with 8 nucleotides matching TRBD1. After removal of 0 bases from V and 5 bases from J, the junction contained 2 bases not matched to a gene. This CDR3 is 14 amino acids long. CDR1 is LGHNA and CDR2 is YSLEER in the germline V gene. The CDR3 is CASSQDGTGTEAFF. DNA of the CDR3: TGCGCCAGCAGCCAAGATGGGACAGGAACTGAAGCTTTCTTT.

The chain combines TRBV7-7 with TRBJ2-7, with D perhaps matching TRBD1 (5 bases). There are 13 residues in the CDR3. V was trimmed by 1 base and J by 3 bases, leaving 7 bases between them. Germline lookup yields CDR1 SSHAT and CDR2 FNYEAQ (reference sequence). The CDR3 DNA is TGTGCCAGCAGCTTAGACCAGGGCTACGAGCAGTACTTC. Protein sequence: CASSLDQGYEQYF.

The chain has TRBV4-3 and TRBJ2-7, with 14 nucleotides matching TRBD2. This CDR3 comprises 17 residues. V lost 0 bases and J lost 3; bases outside the gene matches: 4. The V gene's germline CDR1 is LGHNA and CDR2 YSLEER. The CDR3 region is CASSQDPGLAGGYEQYF. In nucleotides, the CDR3 is TGCGCCAGCAGCCAAGATCCCGGACTAGCGGGGGGCTACGAGCAGTACTTC.

The table lists this clone with a few counts. The chain is built from TRBV5-5 and TRBJ1-1; D possibly corresponds to TRBD1 (6 bases). Trimming left V 0 bases short and J 8 bases short, with 11 bases between. CDR1 is SGHKS, CDR2 YYEKEE, per germline (reference sequence). CDR3 length: 13 residues. The CDR3 loop reads CASSLGQVPEAFF. The CDR3 bases are TGTGCCAGCAGCTTGGGACAGGTTCCCGAAGCTTTCTTT.

This clone was observed once. The V gene is TRBV11-2, the J gene TRBJ1-4, with 9 nucleotides matching TRBD1. The CDR3 sequence is 15 residues long. Germline-derived CDR1 and CDR2 are SGHAT and FQNNGV. Germline trimming cut 3 bases from V and 5 bases from J; bases unmatched to any gene: 4. The CDR3 nucleotides are TGTGCCAGCAGCTTCATGGGACAGGGAAATGAAAAACTGTTTTTT. The encoded protein is CASSFMGQGNEKLFF. Filled out from reference TRBV11-2 and TRBJ1-4, the complete variable domain reads EAGVAQSPRYKIIEKRQSVAFWCNPISGHATLYWYQQILGQGPKLLIQFQNNGVVDDSQLPKDRFSAERLKGVDSTLKIQPAKLEDSAVYLCASSFMGQGNEKLFFGSGTQLSVL.

The rearrangement uses TRBV30 and TRBJ2-5, with D possibly matching TRBD1 (5 bases). Trimming took 0 bases from V and 5 from J, leaving 10 bases between them. Germline V gene data show CDR1 as GTSNPN and CDR2 as SVGIG (reference sequence). This CDR3 contains 13 residues. The DNA for the CDR3 is TGTGCCTGGAGTGTACCAGGGTCTGAGACCCAGTACTTC. This encodes CAWSVPGSETQYF.

The J gene is TRBJ2-5, the V gene TRBV30; a possible D gene is TRBD1 (5 bases). V shed 0 bases and J shed 2 bases, with 13 bases lying between them. The germline gives CDR1 GTSNPN, CDR2 SVGIG (reference sequence). The CDR3 covers 15 residues. The DNA of the CDR3 is TGTGCCTGGAGTGTATCGAGGTCAGGGCAAGAGACCCAGTACTTC. Protein: CAWSVSRSGQETQYF.

This chain joins TRBV19 and TRBJ1-3; 10 nucleotides match TRBD1. This CDR3 region has 14 residues. The ends lost 6 bases at V and 4 bases at J; junction bases unmatched: 3. CDR1 LNHDA and CDR2 SQIVND come from the germline V gene (reference sequence). As DNA, the CDR3 is TGTGCCAGTAGGACGACAGGGGGCGGAAACACCATATATTTT. Protein sequence: CASRTTGGGNTIYF.